These 18 T cell receptor beta chains were sequenced from one sample in a study of OX40 agonist ivuxolimab in advanced cancers. The library was built by means of the immunoSEQ multiplex PCR assay. TCRdb re-hosts the immuneACCESS table, in-frame sequences only. Its copies lack some clones; in the studies checked, an unresolved V gene accounts for under half of them, and the cause for the rest is not known. For this sample the table gives approximately 100,000 clones, of which roughly 90% were detected only once. Around 0.33% of the sample is in the top ten clones. Sequencing used CD4+ or CD8+ T cells sorted from blood, obtained in a trial of the OX40 agonist ivuxolimab. The receptors here all came from an adult with an advanced solid tumor such as melanoma, head and neck, liver or kidney cancer.

This chain uses TRBV27 with TRBJ1-4; no clear D gene. The CDR3 has 15 residues. CDR1 and CDR2 from the germline V gene are MNHEY and SMNVEV (reference sequence). V lost 0 bases, J lost 4 bases, and 9 bases lay in between. The CDR3 region is CASSLSGLLNEKLFF. Written as DNA, the CDR3 is TGTGCCAGCAGTTTATCCGGACTGCTTAATGAAAAACTGTTTTTT. Full variable domain (rest looked up from reference TRBV27 and TRBJ1-4): EAQVTQNPRYLITVTGKKLTVTCSQNMNHEYMSWYRQDPGLGLRQIYYSMNVEVTDKGDVPEGYKVSRKEKRNFPLILESPSPNQTSLYFCASSLSGLLNEKLFFGSGTQLSVL.

This clone appeared a single time. The J gene is TRBJ1-2, the V gene TRBV5-5; 7 bases fit TRBD1. CDR1 and CDR2 (germline): SGHKS, YYEKEE (reference sequence). There are 15 residues in the CDR3. The ends lost 3 bases at V and 2 bases at J; junction bases unmatched: 7. The CDR3 here is CASSSYTGANYGYTF. CDR3 DNA: TGTGCCAGCAGCTCCTACACAGGGGCCAACTATGGCTACACCTTC. Using reference TRBV5-5 and TRBJ1-2 for the parts outside the CDR3, the full variable domain is DAGVTQSPTHLIKTRGQQVTLRCSPISGHKSVSWYQQVLGQGPQFIFQYYEKEERGRGNFPDRFSARQFPNYSSELNVNALLLGDSALYLCASSSYTGANYGYTFGSGTRLTVV.

There are a few counts of this clone. This sequence joins TRBV4-2 and TRBJ2-5, with unresolved D. The ends were cut back, 4 bases at V and 5 bases at J, with 17 bases in the middle. CDR1 and CDR2 from the germline V gene are LGHNA and YNFKEQ. This CDR3 contains 15 residues. The chain's CDR3 is CASSLYWGGDETQYF. Here the CDR3 DNA reads TGTGCCAGCAGCCTTTATTGGGGTGGGGATGAGACCCAGTACTTC.

The DNA for the CDR3 is TGTGCCAGCTCACTGGACAGGGCCCTGAACACTGAAGCTTTCTTT. Translated: CASSLDRALNTEAFF. V usage is TRBV18 and J usage is TRBJ1-1, with 8 bases that match TRBD1. CDR1 KGHSH and CDR2 LQKENI come from the germline V gene. V was pared by 4 bases and J by 0 bases, with 4 bases of the junction left unmatched. The CDR3 has 15 amino acids.

The chain couples TRBV13 to TRBJ2-5; D is unclear. The CDR3 length is 15 residues. Trimming took off 2 bases at V and 9 bases at J, with 19 bases between the two ends. The germline V gene encodes CDR1 PRHDT and CDR2 FYEKMQ (reference sequence). CDR3 amino acids: CASSLQVGSLVSQYF. Written as DNA, the CDR3 is TGTGCCAGCAGCTTACAAGTGGGCAGCCTCGTGTCCCAGTACTTC.

The chain has TRBV9 and TRBJ2-3; 12 bases fit TRBD2. The CDR3 is 18 residues long. V lost 3 bases, J lost 0 bases, and 8 bases stayed unmatched. The V gene's germline CDR1 is SGDLS and CDR2 YYNGEE. The CDR3, as DNA: TGTGCCAGCAGCGGCGGGACTAGCGGGTTATCTAGCACAGATACGCAGTATTTT. As protein: CASSGGTSGLSSTDTQYF.

CDR3 DNA sequence: TGTGCCAGCAGCTTAACGGCGGGCGATGAGACCCAGTACTTC. Its translation is CASSLTAGDETQYF. This chain uses TRBV7-3 with TRBJ2-5; maybe TRBD2 (5 bases). V shed 0 bases and J shed 5 bases, with 10 bases lying between them. CDR1 SGHTA and CDR2 FQGTGA come from the germline V gene. The CDR3 runs 14 residues.

This rearrangement joins TRBV14 to TRBJ2-1, with D hard to call. Germline CDR1 reads SGHDN; CDR2 reads FVKESK. This CDR3 comprises 15 residues. Trimming took off 1 base at V and 3 bases at J, with 10 bases between the two ends. The CDR3 loop is CASSQAIVNYNEQFF. The CDR3 nucleotides are TGTGCCAGCAGCCAAGCGATAGTTAACTACAATGAGCAGTTCTTC.

In DNA form, the CDR3 reads TGTGCCAGCAGTTTCGGGGGGCCCGGACAGGGGAATTTTAACTATGGCTACACCTTC. Protein sequence: CASSFGGPGQGNFNYGYTF. The chain has TRBV28 and TRBJ1-2; 9 bases match TRBD1. J was trimmed by 1 base and V by 3 bases; bases with no gene match: 15. The CDR3 extends over 19 amino acids. Looked up from germline, CDR1 is MDHEN and CDR2 is SYDVKM.

The V gene is TRBV18, the J gene TRBJ2-1; 8 bases match TRBD2. Unmatched junction bases numbered 10, after V lost 2 bases and J lost 4 bases. The germline V gene encodes CDR1 KGHSH and CDR2 LQKENI. This CDR3 region has 17 residues. This CDR3 is CASSPTPTSGVYNEQFF. In DNA form, the CDR3 reads TGTGCCAGCTCACCAACCCCTACTAGCGGAGTTTACAATGAGCAGTTCTTC.

The gene calls are TRBV7-3 and TRBJ2-5; 7 nucleotides match TRBD1. The V gene's germline CDR1 is SGHTA and CDR2 FQGTGA. This CDR3 is built from 15 residues. Trimming removed 1 base from V and 4 bases from J; junction bases left unmatched: 6. For the CDR3, the DNA is TGTGCCAGCAGCTTAATGGGGACAGAATTAGAGACCCAGTACTTC. Residues: CASSLMGTELETQYF.

The chain has TRBV7-9 and TRBJ2-1; no definite D call. V shed 7 bases and J shed 9 bases, with 25 bases lying between them. This CDR3 comprises 16 residues. Germline V gives CDR1 SEHNR, CDR2 FQNEAQ (reference sequence). The CDR3 bases are TGTGCCAGCATCCCTTGGCGGCAGGCGGCATTGGGTGAGCAGTTCTTC. This encodes CASIPWRQAALGEQFF.

In its sample, this clone was seen once. The V call is TRBV4-1, the J call TRBJ2-5, with D tentatively TRBD2 (5 bases). V was trimmed by 0 bases and J by 9 bases, leaving 17 bases between them. The CDR3 length is 15 residues. Germline V gives CDR1 MGHRA, CDR2 YSYEKL. CDR3 region: CASSQDLGLSSPQYF. CDR3 nucleotides: TGCGCCAGCAGCCAAGATCTTGGACTCAGCTCCCCCCAGTACTTC.

The genes are TRBV6-5 and TRBJ1-1; no firm D call. This CDR3 is 15 amino acids long. Germline CDR1 and CDR2: MNHEY and SVGAGI. V was pared by 6 bases and J by 0 bases, with 14 bases between. The CDR3 bases are TGTGCCAGCAGGGAGGATAGGGTGATGAACACTGAAGCTTTCTTT. This encodes CASREDRVMNTEAFF.

The rearrangement links TRBV6-1 to TRBJ1-1, with D tentatively TRBD1 (6 bases). Trimming removed 3 bases at V and 9 bases at J, with 14 bases between. This CDR3 comprises 13 residues. Germline V CDR1 and CDR2: MNHNS, SASEGT. The CDR3 sequence is CASSDLGQTKAFF. The CDR3 DNA sequence: TGTGCCAGCAGTGACCTTGGACAGACTAAAGCTTTCTTT.

This chain connects TRBV4-2 to TRBJ2-3, with TRBD1 identical over 8 bases. This CDR3 has 16 amino acids. With V trimmed by 2 bases and J by 3 bases, 7 bases remained unmatched. Looked up from germline, CDR1 is LGHNA and CDR2 is YNFKEQ. CDR3 residues: CASSQSLRGRTDTQYF. The CDR3 DNA sequence: TGTGCCAGCAGCCAATCCCTCAGGGGGCGAACAGATACGCAGTATTTT.

This clone was counted a single time. CDR3 region: CSAIGWNEQFF. The CDR3 DNA reads TGCAGTGCTATAGGGTGGAATGAGCAGTTCTTC. The chain is built from TRBV20-1 and TRBJ2-1; no definite D call. CDR1 and CDR2 from the germline V gene are DFQATT and SNEGSKA (reference sequence). This CDR3 is 11 amino acids long. V lost 4 bases to trimming and J lost 7 bases, with 8 bases between them.

This chain uses TRBV15 with TRBJ2-5; D possibly corresponds to TRBD2 (7 bases). CDR3 size: 15 residues. Trimming stripped 0 bases from V and 5 bases from J, with 13 bases between. CDR1 LNHNV and CDR2 YYDKDF come from the germline V gene (reference sequence). As DNA, the CDR3 is TGTGCCACCAGCAGAGATCCGGGGGGCTCGGAGACCCAGTACTTC. This encodes CATSRDPGGSETQYF.